This entry lists 27 T cell receptor beta chains sequenced from one sample in a study of blood T cells in healthy people across ages (dated by TCRdb to the mid-2010s). The receptor library was made with 5' RACE. The sequencing machine was an Illumina HiSeq 2500. A second PCR of about 7 to 12 cycles was run with a J-beta primer mix and a sample-barcoded 5' primer. TCRdb reran the public reads through fastp at Q25 and MiXCR, keeping productive beta chains. Rows with a matching CDR3 protein are joined into one entry that keeps the most common DNA and genes. Across this sample there are 850,000 to 950,000 distinct CDR3 sequences, with around 28% seen only once. The ten largest clones take up 15% to 20% of the sample. What was sequenced was blood. Every receptor here comes from a woman aged 80 or older in good health.

This chain links TRBV4-3 with TRBJ2-7; 16 bases are shared with TRBD2. The junction had 21 bases not matched to a gene; V was cut back by 0 bases and J by 7 bases. The CDR3 runs 22 residues. Germline CDR1 LGHNA, CDR2 YSLEER. The CDR3 DNA reads as TGCGCCAGCAGCCAAGATCTGCGTCGCGGGACTAGCGGGGGGGCATCCTACAATGAGCAGTACTTC. It is translated as CASSQDLRRGTSGGASYNEQYF.

This clonotype has ten or more counts. The chain employs TRBV3-1 and TRBJ2-1; D is unresolved. CDR3 size: 10 residues. Germline loops: CDR1 LGHDT, CDR2 YNNKEL (reference sequence). V was cut by 10 bases and J by 5 bases, with 6 bases left in between. CDR3 sequence: CATGHNEQFF. CDR3 sequence (DNA): TGTGCCACTGGTCACAATGAGCAGTTCTTC.

This clonotype was observed many times. The chain couples TRBV10-3 to TRBJ1-5; 10 bases line up with TRBD1. This CDR3 contains 17 residues. CDR1 ENHRY and CDR2 SYGVKD come from the germline V gene. V lost 2 bases to trimming and J lost 2 bases; unmatched junction nucleotides: 6. In DNA form, the CDR3 reads TGTGCCATCAGTGAGAGAAGGACAGGGGGGGGCAATCAGCCCCAGCATTTT. Translation gives CAISERRTGGGNQPQHF.

This clonotype was found many times. The rearrangement links TRBV6-5 to TRBJ2-6; 7 bases are shared with TRBD1. Per the germline V gene, CDR1 is MNHEY and CDR2 is SVGAGI. Germline trimming cut 2 bases from V and 4 bases from J; bases unmatched to any gene: 2. This CDR3 is 15 amino acids long. The CDR3 loop reads CASSYRGRGANVLTF. DNA of the CDR3: TGTGCCAGCAGTTACAGGGGGCGGGGGGCCAACGTCCTGACTTTC.

Points on this clonotype: A much larger clone differs from this one at a single base, so this may be a read error. The V gene is TRBV20-1, the J gene TRBJ2-3, with D possibly being TRBD2 (5 bases). CDR1 is DFQATT and CDR2 is SNEGSKA in the germline V gene (reference sequence). CDR3 size: 10 residues. CDR3 loop: CSAERNTQCF. The DNA for the CDR3 is TGCAGTGCTGAGCGGAATACGCAGTGTTTT.

As concerns this clonotype: One end of the junction is discordant with germline, which a read error may explain. The rearrangement uses TRBV6-2 or TRBV6-3 and TRBJ2-1; 9 positions match TRBD2. The J call may be mistaken, given a closer DNA end match to TRBJ2-7. Germline V gene data show CDR1 as MNHEY and CDR2 as SVGEGT. The CDR3 length is 16 residues. CDR3: CASSSPSGGNYNEQYF. The CDR3 DNA reads TGTGCTAGCAGTTCTCCGAGCGGGGGGAACTACAATGAGCAGTACTTC.

Points on this clonotype: A much bigger clone sits one base away, suggesting this may be a read error. The V and J genes are TRBV6-2 or TRBV6-3 and TRBJ1-2, with D possibly matching TRBD1 (5 bases). Trimming removed 6 bases at V and 4 bases at J, with 18 bases between. CDR3 length: 15 amino acids. The germline V gene encodes CDR1 MNHEY and CDR2 SVGEGT. The CDR3 sequence is CASSLRLGTAYGYTF. The CDR3 coding sequence is TGTGCCAGCAGCCTGCGCCTGGGGACTGCCTATGGCTACACCTTC.

The CDR3 loop is CASGPDLQETQYF. DNA of the CDR3: TGTGCTAGTGGTCCAGATTTGCAAGAGACCCAGTACTTC. The genes are TRBV12-5 and TRBJ2-5; D remains unclear. CDR3 length: 13 residues. The ends were cut back, 5 bases at V and 2 bases at J, with 9 bases in the middle. The germline CDR1 and CDR2 sequences are LGHNT and FRNRAP.

The chain is built from TRBV7-2 and TRBJ2-1; D may be TRBD2 (7 bases). The CDR3 extends over 16 amino acids. Trimming removed 1 base at V and 8 bases at J, with 18 bases between. Germline V gene data show CDR1 as SGHTA and CDR2 as FQGNSA. CDR3 region: CASSLGGGGPLHEQFF. The CDR3 DNA sequence: TGTGCCAGCAGCTTAGGAGGCGGGGGCCCGCTCCATGAGCAGTTCTTC.

This clonotype was seen many times. The genes are TRBV28 and TRBJ2-7, with D tentatively TRBD1 (6 bases). Germline V gene data show CDR1 as MDHEN and CDR2 as SYDVKM. The CDR3 runs to 12 residues. The V and J ends lost 3 bases and 7 bases respectively, with 10 bases between them. The CDR3 spells CASSFLGGEQYF. For the CDR3, the DNA is TGTGCCAGCAGTTTTTTAGGGGGAGAGCAGTACTTC.

There are many counts of this clonotype. This chain links TRBV5-1 with TRBJ2-1; D call uncertain. The germline V gene has CDR1 SGHRS and CDR2 YFSETQ. Trimming removed 1 base at V and 4 bases at J, with 9 bases between. The CDR3 is 14 amino acids. CDR3 sequence reads: CASSLHGEYNEQFF. The CDR3 DNA reads as TGCGCCAGCAGCTTGCATGGAGAGTACAATGAGCAGTTCTTC.

This clonotype was observed once. One base away lies a much larger clone, so this may be a sequencing read error. This chain joins TRBV15 and TRBJ2-7, with 11 bases matching TRBD1. The germline CDR1 and CDR2 sequences are LNHNV and YYDKDF (reference sequence). The CDR3 extends over 16 amino acids. The CDR3 loop reads CAASRDGTGGLYEQYF. For the CDR3, the DNA is TGTGCCGCCAGCAGAGATGGGACAGGGGGTCTCTACGAGCAGTACTTC.

This rearrangement joins TRBV6-5 to TRBJ2-3; TRBD1 matches at 8 bases. V gave up 6 bases and J gave up 6 bases; unmatched junction bases: 20. This CDR3 spans 18 amino acids. Germline CDR1 reads MNHEY; CDR2 reads SVGAGI. The CDR3, as DNA: TGTGCCAGCAGCTACACCATTACCAGGACAGGGTATCGTGATACGCAGTATTTT. Its protein is CASSYTITRTGYRDTQYF.

This clonotype was counted ten times or more. This chain links TRBV7-4 with TRBJ1-5, with 7 positions matching TRBD1. Trimming cost V 1 base and J 1 base; bases outside gene matches: 10. The CDR3 consists of 18 residues. Germline V gives CDR1 SGHVT, CDR2 SQSDAQ. CDR3 DNA sequence: TGTGCCAGCAGCTTAGAAGTAAGGGGACAGCTCAGCAATCAGCCCCAGCATTTT. Translated: CASSLEVRGQLSNQPQHF.

At least ten counts were recorded for this clonotype. The chain links TRBV5-1 to TRBJ1-5; a weak D match, TRBD1 (6 bases). CDR1 SGHRS and CDR2 YFSETQ come from the germline V gene. Trimming removed 5 bases from V and 5 bases from J, with 11 bases in between. The CDR3 covers 13 residues. CDR3 region: CASSRDTDQPQHF. As DNA, the CDR3 is TGCGCCAGCAGTCGGGACACCGATCAGCCCCAGCATTTT.

This clonotype has a count of ten or more. V and J are TRBV7-6 and TRBJ2-1; D perhaps matches TRBD1 (5 bases). The CDR3 is 15 amino acids. Trimming took 1 base from V and 5 from J, leaving 12 bases between them. Germline values: CDR1 SGHVS, CDR2 FNYEAQ. CDR3 DNA: TGTGCCAGCAGCTTAGGTCCAGGGATTAACAATGAGCAGTTCTTC. Amino acid sequence: CASSLGPGINNEQFF.

The V and J genes are TRBV4-3 and TRBJ2-3; 8 bases are a match to TRBD2. Germline V CDR1 and CDR2: LGHNA, YSLEER. The junction had 21 bases not matched to a gene; V was cut back by 1 base and J by 3 bases. The CDR3 totals 21 residues. The CDR3 loop reads CASSQVYWLAGVGITTDTQYF. In DNA form, the CDR3 reads TGCGCCAGCAGCCAAGTTTATTGGCTAGCGGGCGTGGGGATCACGACAGATACGCAGTATTTT.

In this sample, this clonotype turned up a few times. The V call is TRBV11-3, the J call TRBJ2-5; D is perhaps TRBD1 or TRBD2 (5 bases each). Germline V CDR1 and CDR2: SGHNT, YENEEA. The V and J ends lost 4 bases and 2 bases respectively, with 11 bases between them. The CDR3 covers 14 residues. CDR3 nucleotides: TGTGCCAGCAGCTCAGCGAGGGGACAAGAGACCCAGTACTTC. Amino acids: CASSSARGQETQYF.

In this sample, this clonotype turned up many times. For the CDR3, the DNA is TGTGCCAGCAGCAAGGGGGGGGCAGGGAACTATGGCTACACCTTC. Translating gives CASSKGGAGNYGYTF. The chain combines TRBV21-1 with TRBJ1-2; the table calls TRBD1, which could not be checked here. TRBV21-1 is given as a pseudogene. The CDR3 is made up of 15 amino acids.

This clonotype was seen a few times. V and J are TRBV20-1 and TRBJ2-7; D unclear. The germline V gene has CDR1 DFQATT and CDR2 SNEGSKA (reference sequence). V was shortened by 0 bases and J by 4 bases, with 7 bases between the two germline ends. CDR3 size: 12 residues. CDR3 in amino acids: CSARDLGYEQYF. CDR3 nucleotide sequence: TGCAGTGCTAGAGATCTCGGGTACGAGCAGTACTTC.

The chain has TRBV9 and TRBJ2-1; perhaps TRBD2 as D (5 bases). Germline loops: CDR1 SGDLS, CDR2 YYNGEE. V shed 0 bases and J shed 8 bases, with 6 bases lying between them. The CDR3 has 12 residues. The CDR3 DNA reads as TGTGCCAGCAGCGTAGCGCGGGATGAGCAGTTCTTC. It specifies CASSVARDEQFF.

This clonotype was found many times. V is TRBV6-2 or TRBV6-3 and J is TRBJ1-2, with a tentative D call TRBD1 (6 bases). The CDR3 is 13 amino acids. Deletions cut 3 bases from V and 4 bases from J, with 9 bases between. Germline lookup yields CDR1 MNHEY and CDR2 SVGEGT. The CDR3 here is CASSYGGAYGYTF. The CDR3 bases are TGTGCCAGCAGTTATGGGGGCGCCTATGGCTACACCTTC.

With regard to this clonotype: A much larger clone differs from this one at a single base, so this may be a read error. This chain joins TRBV4-1 and TRBJ2-1, with TRBD2 matching 8 bases. Germline loops: CDR1 MGHRA, CDR2 YSYEKL. The CDR3 length is 16 residues. The CDR3 is CASSQDLRGGWNGQFF. In DNA form, the CDR3 reads TGCGCCAGCAGCCAAGATTTACGGGGGGGCTGGAATGGGCAGTTCTTC.

The chain couples TRBV7-9 to TRBJ1-2; D possibly corresponds to TRBD1 (6 bases). Between the trimmed V and J ends, which lost 5 bases and 6 bases, there was a span of 19 bases. The CDR3 runs 15 residues. The V gene's germline CDR1 is SEHNR and CDR2 FQNEAQ (reference sequence). The chain's CDR3 is CASSPRGQVVDGYTF. The CDR3 DNA is TGTGCCAGCAGCCCCCGGGGGCAGGTTGTGGATGGCTACACCTTC.

This clonotype was detected many times. J is TRBJ2-7 and V is TRBV7-2, with D possibly called TRBD1 or TRBD2 (6 bases each). The CDR3 runs to 14 residues. Per the germline V gene, CDR1 is SGHTA and CDR2 is FQGNSA. V lost 5 bases and J 4 bases, leaving 15 bases between the germline ends. The CDR3 DNA reads TGTGCCAGCAGCCCAGGCGGGACAACTTACGAGCAGTACTTC. Translated: CASSPGGTTYEQYF.

The V call is TRBV6-4, the J call TRBJ2-4; perhaps D is TRBD1 or TRBD2 (5 bases each). In germline, CDR1 is MRHNA, CDR2 SNTAGT. Deletions cut 0 bases from V and 1 base from J, with 16 bases between. The CDR3 runs to 18 residues. The CDR3 DNA follows: TGTGCCAGCAGTGACTCGTTTCATTCCAGGGAGGCCAAAAACATTCAGTACTTC. This sequence encodes CASSDSFHSREAKNIQYF.

The rearrangement uses TRBV2 and TRBJ2-5; 12 bases agree with TRBD2. J lost 4 bases, V lost 2 bases, and 8 bases had no gene match. CDR3 size: 17 residues. Germline CDR1 SNHLY, CDR2 FYNNEI. CDR3 in DNA: TGTGCCAGCAGTGAAAACGTGGCTAGCGGGGGGGTAGAGACCCAGTACTTC. This sequence encodes CASSENVASGGVETQYF.